This TCR beta chain came from a study of cytomegalovirus exposure and HLA in healthy donors. Study context: Across a few hundred genotyped donors, roughly 80% landed in the Caucasian-associated ancestry cluster.

PCR was performed using 60 Vbeta and 13 Jbeta primers. The table came from immunoSEQ multiplex PCR; TCRdb's copy has only in-frame clones and leaves some out. The repertoire shows some 72,000 clones; the top ten hold roughly 0.8%. CDR3 length: 17 residues. V gave up 1 base and J gave up 2 bases, with 16 bases separating them. Germline V gene sequence: CDR1 SGDLS, CDR2 YYNGEE. Sequenced input: PBMCs. The chain couples TRBV9 to TRBJ1-3; D call uncertain. The receptor was derived from a boy between 10 and 17 years old in good health and CMV-seronegative. As DNA, the CDR3 is TGTGCCAGCAGCGTACTCGGAGGAAGGATGCCTGGAAACACCATATATTTT. The encoded protein is CASSVLGGRMPGNTIYF. The full variable domain, in which reference TRBV9 and TRBJ1-3 provide the parts outside the CDR3, is DSGVTQTPKHLITATGQRVTLRCSPRSGDLSVYWYQQSLDQGLQFLIQYYNGEERAKGNILERFSAQQFPDLHSELNLSSLELGDSALYFCASSVLGGRMPGNTIYFGEGSWLTVV.